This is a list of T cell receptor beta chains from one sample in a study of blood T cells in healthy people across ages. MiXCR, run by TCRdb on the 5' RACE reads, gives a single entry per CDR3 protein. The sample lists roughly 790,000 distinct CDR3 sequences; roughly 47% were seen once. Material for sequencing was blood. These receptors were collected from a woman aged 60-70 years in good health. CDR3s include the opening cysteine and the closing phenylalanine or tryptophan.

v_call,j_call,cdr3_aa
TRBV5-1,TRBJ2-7,CASSPSGRAKSYEQYF
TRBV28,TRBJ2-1,CASSTGQGAGNEQFF
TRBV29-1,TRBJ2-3,CSVGDLWDTQYF
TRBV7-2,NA,CASSVETGVEQYF
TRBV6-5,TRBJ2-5,CASSSGTSGGAQTQYF
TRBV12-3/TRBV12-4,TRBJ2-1,CASSFRQSSRNEQFF
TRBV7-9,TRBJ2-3,CASSPRDLYGPPITQYF
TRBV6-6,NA,CASSYSRLAGGHEQYF
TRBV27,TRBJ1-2,CASSLGVGAHGYTF
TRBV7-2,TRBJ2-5,CASSLYAAGNQETQYF
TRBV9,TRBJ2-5,CASSPHRTSGDQETQYF
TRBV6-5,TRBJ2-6,CASSYLRSGANVLTF
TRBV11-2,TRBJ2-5,CASSPSRGSRTQYF